Each of the 8 T cell receptor beta chains below was sequenced from the same sample in a study of shared T cell receptors in the human thymus. Sequenced by immunoSEQ multiplex PCR; TCRdb stores in-frame clones only, minus some. This table holds 700,000 or so clones, around 85% found once. This sample was shared with a second study, whose subject was human thymus T cells.

Sequencing was done on a sample of thymocytes. These receptors were taken from a girl less than two years old with a congenital heart defect.

This rearrangement joins TRBV19 to TRBJ1-2; the match to TRBD1 covers 7 bases. CDR1 is LNHDA and CDR2 is SQIVND in the germline V gene (reference sequence). The CDR3 loop spans 16 amino acids. The V segment lost 2 bases and the J segment 7 bases; nucleotides outside the gene matches: 13. CDR3 coding DNA: TGTGCCAGTAGTATAATGAATAGAGGGACAGCTTTTGGCTACACCTTC. It translates to CASSIMNRGTAFGYTF.

This chain joins TRBV29-1 and TRBJ1-1; D possibly corresponds to TRBD1 (5 bases). Germline V gene sequence: CDR1 SQVTM, CDR2 ANQGSEA. The CDR3 is 12 amino acids. Here the CDR3 DNA reads TGCAGTACGCAGGGAAGGGTCACTGAAGCTTTCTTT. Amino acids: CSTQGRVTEAFF. Complete variable domain (other parts from reference TRBV29-1 and TRBJ1-1): SAVISQKPSRDICQRGTSLTIQCQVDSQVTMMFWYRQQPGQSLTLIATANQGSEATYESGFVIDKFPISRPNLTFSTLTVSNMSPEDSSIYLCSTQGRVTEAFFGQGTRLTVV.

This clone was seen just once. V gene TRBV7-2 combines with J gene TRBJ2-7; possibly TRBD2 for D (5 bases). V lost 1 base and J 6 bases, leaving 19 bases between the germline ends. CDR3 length: 16 residues. Germline values: CDR1 SGHTA, CDR2 FQGNSA. CDR3 in amino acids: CASSLDGSRVGSEQYF. The CDR3 coding sequence is TGTGCCAGCAGCTTAGATGGTTCTCGGGTGGGGAGCGAGCAGTACTTC.

V gene TRBV5-6 combines with J gene TRBJ1-1, with 8 bases matching TRBD1. V lost 4 bases, J lost 5 bases, and 13 bases stayed unmatched. This CDR3 comprises 16 residues. Germline V lookup: CDR1 SGHDT, CDR2 YYEEEE. CDR3 residues: CASSPREYRGETEAFF. CDR3 sequence (DNA): TGTGCCAGCAGCCCCAGAGAGTACAGGGGGGAGACTGAAGCTTTCTTT.

The chain has TRBV5-1 and TRBJ2-2; TRBD1 aligns across 7 bases. The CDR3 spans 22 residues. Germline V CDR1 and CDR2: SGHRS, YFSETQ. After removal of 5 bases from V and 4 bases from J, the junction contained 29 bases not matched to a gene. DNA of the CDR3: TGCGCCAGCAGTTACCGGGACAGAGATTTCCACCACCTAGTCCGGGGCACCGGGGAGCTGTTTTTT. Protein: CASSYRDRDFHHLVRGTGELFF.

V gene TRBV5-4 combines with J gene TRBJ2-7; TRBD2 agrees at 7 bases. Per germline, CDR1 SGHNT and CDR2 YYREEE (reference sequence). J lost 0 bases, V lost 1 base, and 7 bases had no gene match. The CDR3 contains 16 residues. The chain's CDR3 is CASSLMRRGTSYEQYF. DNA for the CDR3: TGTGCCAGCAGCTTGATGCGGCGGGGGACCTCCTACGAGCAGTACTTC.

Regarding this clone: Other DNA sequences of this sample code for an identical CDR3. The chain joins TRBV4-1 to TRBJ1-1, with 8 bases aligning to TRBD1. The CDR3 contains 14 residues. The germline CDR1 and CDR2 sequences are MGHRA and YSYEKL. With 3 bases clipped from V and 4 bases from J, the junction kept 4 bases outside the gene matches. Written as DNA, the CDR3 is TGCGCCAGCAGCCACGGTACAGGGGGCACTGAAGCTTTCTTT. Protein product: CASSHGTGGTEAFF.

The chain carries TRBV18 and TRBJ1-5; 8 nucleotides agree with TRBD1. With V trimmed by 5 bases and J by 2 bases, 14 bases remained unmatched. Germline V gene lookup returns CDR1 KGHSH and CDR2 LQKENI. There are 18 residues in the CDR3. CDR3 sequence: CASSSGGRVIDGNQPQHF. Here the CDR3 DNA reads TGTGCCAGCTCATCAGGGGGCAGGGTAATTGATGGCAATCAGCCCCAGCATTTT.